These 11 T cell receptor beta chains were all obtained from the same sample, sequenced in a study of T cells in localized non-small cell lung cancer. Profiling relied on immunoSEQ multiplex PCR, and the TCRdb table lists in-frame clones only, not all of them. Of about 31,000 clones in the sample, 88% are singletons; the top ten hold 4.2%. Sequencing used peripheral blood mononuclear cells, obtained before any cancer treatment. The origin of the receptors is a woman aged 40-70 years with stage III lung adenocarcinoma.

The chain uses TRBV4-2 and TRBJ2-2; D is unclear. V lost 4 bases to trimming and J lost 3 bases, with 18 bases between them. CDR1 LGHNA and CDR2 YNFKEQ come from the germline V gene. This CDR3 contains 17 residues. The CDR3 DNA follows: TGTGCCAGCAGCCGCGTTGGGCTACCGAACGACACCGGGGAGCTGTTTTTT. Its protein is CASSRVGLPNDTGELFF.

The rearrangement uses TRBV5-1 and TRBJ2-7; D might be TRBD1 (5 bases). The V end lost 0 bases, the J end lost 0 bases, and 7 bases lay between the germline ends. Germline CDR1 is SGHRS and CDR2 is YFSETQ. The CDR3 is 14 amino acids. The CDR3 nucleotides are TGCGCCAGCAGCTTGGAGGACATCTCCTACGAGCAGTACTTC. Translation gives CASSLEDISYEQYF.

For the CDR3, the DNA is TGTGCCAGCAGCCCCGGGGCCCGCGAGCAGTACTTC. This encodes CASSPGAREQYF. This rearrangement joins TRBV6-5 to TRBJ2-7; possibly TRBD1 or TRBD2 for D (5 bases each). V lost 6 bases, J lost 6 bases, and 12 bases lay in between. From germline, CDR1 is MNHEY and CDR2 SVGAGI. CDR3 size: 12 residues.

CDR3 bases: TGTGCCTGGCGGCGGGGCCCGGGGGACTACGAGCAGTACTTC. Translating gives CAWRRGPGDYEQYF. The rearrangement uses TRBV30 and TRBJ2-7, with TRBD2 as a possible D gene (6 bases). Germline lookup yields CDR1 GTSNPN and CDR2 SVGIG (reference sequence). CDR3 size: 14 residues. Trimming cost V 5 bases and J 3 bases, with 17 bases left between them.

V and J are TRBV5-4 and TRBJ2-3, with no clear D. The germline gives CDR1 SGHNT, CDR2 YYREEE (reference sequence). The CDR3 has 16 amino acids. Trimming removed 4 bases at V and 0 bases at J, with 15 bases between. This chain's CDR3 is CASSLTTGSSTDTQYF. CDR3 in DNA: TGTGCCAGCAGCCTCACGACCGGTTCTAGCACAGATACGCAGTATTTT.

The rearrangement links TRBV7-2 to TRBJ1-2; a possible D gene is TRBD1 (6 bases). Per germline, CDR1 SGHTA and CDR2 FQGNSA. The CDR3 consists of 14 residues. V was clipped by 5 bases and J by 4 bases, with 14 bases between them. The CDR3 DNA reads as TGTGCCAGCAGCCCCTTACAGGGTGGCTATGGCTACACCTTC. Its protein product is CASSPLQGGYGYTF.

This chain uses TRBV7-2 with TRBJ2-3; TRBD2 matches 10 bases. The CDR3 extends over 18 amino acids. Unmatched junction bases numbered 13, after V lost 7 bases and J lost 0 bases. Germline loops: CDR1 SGHTA, CDR2 FQGNSA. CDR3 amino acids: CASTRTLAGPASTDTQYF. The CDR3 DNA follows: TGTGCCAGCACCCGGACACTAGCGGGGCCCGCTAGCACAGATACGCAGTATTTT.

The chain carries TRBV6-5 and TRBJ2-1; D may be TRBD2 (6 bases). Germline loops: CDR1 MNHEY, CDR2 SVGAGI. The CDR3 consists of 14 residues. V was clipped by 4 bases and J by 5 bases, with 12 bases between them. CDR3 nucleotide sequence: TGTGCCAGCAGTTTGGGGGGACTTCACAATGAGCAGTTCTTC. Its protein is CASSLGGLHNEQFF.

This clone was counted once. The chain recombines TRBV10-2 with TRBJ2-1; 8 bases are a match to TRBD2. Germline CDR1 and CDR2: WSHSY and SAAADI. This CDR3 region has 13 residues. V lost 2 bases to trimming and J lost 13 bases; unmatched junction nucleotides: 7. The CDR3 nucleotides read TGCGCCAGCAGTGAGGCTACTAGCGGTACCCAGTTCTTC. Amino acid sequence: CASSEATSGTQFF.

This chain uses TRBV30 with TRBJ1-2; unclear D gene. Germline loops: CDR1 GTSNPN, CDR2 SVGIG (reference sequence). Trimming stripped 0 bases from V and 7 bases from J, with 6 bases between. The CDR3 sequence is 11 residues long. As DNA, the CDR3 is TGTGCCTGGAGTGTATCCAGTGGCTACACCTTC. Residues: CAWSVSSGYTF.

V gene TRBV5-5 combines with J gene TRBJ1-2, with D possibly being TRBD1 (6 bases). Germline lookup yields CDR1 SGHKS and CDR2 YYEKEE (reference sequence). Deletions cut 0 bases from V and 6 bases from J, with 21 bases between. The CDR3 loop spans 17 amino acids. CDR3 sequence: CASSLGTGKGPKDGYTF. Written as DNA, the CDR3 is TGTGCCAGCAGCTTGGGAACAGGGAAGGGCCCGAAGGATGGCTACACCTTC.